This record looks at one T cell receptor (beta chain) sequence and its context. The antigen is unknown. This record belongs to a study of cytomegalovirus exposure and HLA in healthy donors. Findings and caveats of the study: Upon later analysis, TCR association rates were observed to vary by HLA locus, being highest for DRB1 and lowest for HLA-C. In vitro confirmation showed a few CMV-associated chains to be CMV antigen specific. Likely technical artifact: a cluster of highly shared sequence variants.

Per the germline V gene, CDR1 is SGDLS and CDR2 is YYNGEE. The CDR3 runs 13 residues. The V gene end was trimmed by 4 bases and the J gene end by 8 bases; junction bases not matched to a gene: 5. PCR amplification relied on 60 Vbeta primers (plus 13 Jbeta primers). Some clones are missing from TCRdb's copy, which holds only in-frame ones; the method was immunoSEQ multiplex PCR. The table has about 150,000 clones, 76% seen once. The source of this sequence is a male donor in good health and CMV-seronegative. Material: PBMCs. The chain is built from TRBV9 and TRBJ1-4; 7 bases map to TRBD1. The DNA for the CDR3 is TGTGCCAGCAGCACAGGGACAGCAGAAAAACTGTTTTTT. This gives the protein CASSTGTAEKLFF.